One sample yielded the 2 T cell receptor beta chains listed below, sequenced in a study of T-cell reconstitution after alpha-beta-depleted transplantation in children. The authors prepared the TCRbeta library with unique molecular identifiers. MiXCR, run by TCRdb on the PCR reads, gives a single entry per CDR3 protein. The table includes about 1,000,000 distinct CDR3 sequences, roughly 29% detected once. The sequenced sample was PBMCs, mostly from graft donor cells, obtained 360 days after TCRalphabeta/CD19-depleted stem cell transplant. The source is a boy under three years old who had a stem cell transplant for SCID, so the T cells may come from the graft donor.

The rearrangement uses TRBV7-9 and TRBJ2-1, with D possibly being TRBD2 (6 bases). Per the germline V gene, CDR1 is SEHNR and CDR2 is FQNEAQ (reference sequence). V dropped 4 bases and J dropped 2 bases, with 12 bases sitting between them. The CDR3 spans 15 residues. The CDR3 is CASSYATGAYNEQFF. The CDR3 coding sequence is TGTGCCAGCAGCTACGCGACGGGGGCCTACAATGAGCAGTTCTTC.

The chain is built from TRBV12-3 or TRBV12-4 and TRBJ1-4, with D possibly matching TRBD1 (5 bases). This CDR3 spans 18 amino acids. The ends were cut back, 3 bases at V and 6 bases at J, with 23 bases in the middle. In DNA form, the CDR3 reads TGTGCCAGCAGTTTTCGGGGGAATACATATCTTCGGGATGAAAAACTGTTTTTT. As protein: CASSFRGNTYLRDEKLFF.